Listed here are 20 T cell receptor beta chains from one sample, sequenced in a study of shared clonotypes between healthy human individuals (dated by TCRdb to the early 2020s). The method behind the library was the immunoSEQ multiplex PCR assay. Here the immuneACCESS table is served through TCRdb, limited to in-frame sequences with V and J called. Missing clones are a known gap in these copies; in checked studies unresolved V genes cover under half, and the rest lacks a known reason. The sample table shows about 2.1 million clones, and 85% to 95% are seen once. Around 1.8% of the sample is taken by the ten largest. For the CD8 naive samples, CD45RO-negative cells were positively selected for CCR7, yielding a CD45RA+CCR7+ population from which TemRA cells were excluded. The source material was naive CD8+ T cells from PBMCs. The sample's cell subset or site label is to be understood as: CD45RA+CCR7+. All receptors come from a young man in good health. Some clones in this sample may be carry-over from other donors' samples.

This chain uses TRBV4-1 with TRBJ2-7, with D possibly TRBD1 on 5 matching bases. The germline V gene encodes CDR1 MGHRA and CDR2 YSYEKL. CDR3 length: 15 residues. V shed 3 bases and J shed 7 bases, with 19 bases lying between them. CDR3 in amino acids: CASSHTNQGLGEQYF. CDR3 nucleotides: TGCGCCAGCAGCCACACAAACCAGGGCCTTGGGGAGCAGTACTTC.

To note about this clone: This specimen includes other DNA sequences encoding the same CDR3. V gene TRBV6-5 combines with J gene TRBJ1-1; a weak D match, TRBD1 (6 bases). V was trimmed by 4 bases and J by 0 bases, leaving 9 bases between them. Germline CDR1 MNHEY, CDR2 SVGAGI. The CDR3 contains 14 residues. CDR3 nucleotides: TGTGCCAGCAGTTTCCGGACAGTGAACACTGAAGCTTTCTTT. Protein product: CASSFRTVNTEAFF.

The chain combines TRBV29-1 with TRBJ2-1, with D perhaps TRBD1 or TRBD2 (5 bases each). Germline V gives CDR1 SQVTM, CDR2 ANQGSEA. Trimming left V 3 bases short and J 6 bases short, with 12 bases between. The CDR3 covers 13 residues. CDR3 sequence reads: CSVERARVNEQFF. The CDR3 nucleotides are TGCAGCGTTGAGCGGGCCAGGGTCAATGAGCAGTTCTTC.

The chain carries TRBV4-3 and TRBJ2-2; 14 positions match TRBD2. The CDR3 contains 16 residues. V trimming: 6 bases; J trimming: 6 bases; junction bases outside the gene matches: 6. Germline loops: CDR1 LGHNA, CDR2 YSLEER. The CDR3 sequence: CASRGTSGSQAGELFF. DNA of the CDR3: TGCGCCAGCAGGGGGACTAGCGGGAGTCAGGCCGGGGAGCTGTTTTTT.

This chain links TRBV30 with TRBJ2-7, with D perhaps TRBD2 (6 bases). The germline V gene has CDR1 GTSNPN and CDR2 SVGIG (reference sequence). This CDR3 has 15 amino acids. V was cut by 3 bases and J by 5 bases, with 20 bases left in between. The CDR3 DNA is TGTGCCTGGAGCCCTAGCGCTCTGAGCGGCGACGAGCAGTACTTC. It translates to CAWSPSALSGDEQYF.

The chain is built from TRBV7-9 and TRBJ2-7, with unresolved D. CDR1 is SEHNR and CDR2 is FQNEAQ in the germline V gene (reference sequence). V was pared by 6 bases and J by 2 bases, with 11 bases between. This CDR3 contains 13 residues. CDR3 in DNA: TGTGCCAGCAGTTCACCTGCTACCTACGAGCAGTACTTC. Amino acid sequence: CASSSPATYEQYF.

The chain couples TRBV29-1 to TRBJ1-5; 10 bases align to TRBD1. CDR3 length equals 15 residues. V was clipped by 7 bases and J by 5 bases; unmatched bases: 11. The V gene's germline CDR1 is SQVTM and CDR2 ANQGSEA. This chain's CDR3 is CSGRTQTGGDQPQHF. CDR3 in DNA: TGCAGCGGCCGCACGCAGACAGGGGGCGATCAGCCCCAGCATTTT.

On this clone itself: Other DNA variants within this sample encode the same CDR3. The chain joins TRBV9 to TRBJ2-2; perhaps TRBD2 as D (6 bases). The CDR3 sequence is 16 residues long. V lost 0 bases, J lost 1 base, and 10 bases lay in between. Germline V CDR1 and CDR2: SGDLS, YYNGEE. The CDR3, as DNA: TGTGCCAGCAGCGTAGGGGCGGGGAGGAACACCGGGGAGCTGTTTTTT. Amino acid sequence: CASSVGAGRNTGELFF.

This rearrangement joins TRBV28 to TRBJ2-1; D remains ambiguous. Per germline, CDR1 MDHEN and CDR2 SYDVKM. The CDR3 length is 12 residues. V lost 5 bases and J lost 6, with 8 bases in between. CDR3 coding DNA: TGTGCCAGCAGTCCCTGGCCCAATGAGCAGTTCTTC. Translating it yields CASSPWPNEQFF.

This clone was recorded once. The gene calls are TRBV6-5 and TRBJ1-4; D unresolved. In germline, CDR1 is MNHEY, CDR2 SVGAGI. Trimming shortened V by 7 bases and J by 8 bases, and 14 bases separated the two germline ends. The CDR3 runs 13 residues. The CDR3 nucleotides read TGTGCCAGCACCGAATCAGGTCGAGAAAAACTGTTTTTT. As protein: CASTESGREKLFF.

The CDR3 protein is CASSFEVAGATDTQYF. The CDR3, as DNA: TGTGCCAGCAGTTTCGAGGTAGCGGGAGCCACAGATACGCAGTATTTT. The V gene is TRBV28, the J gene TRBJ2-3; TRBD2 agrees at 9 bases. CDR1 is MDHEN, CDR2 SYDVKM, per germline. The CDR3 runs 16 residues. Germline trimming cut 3 bases from V and 2 bases from J; bases unmatched to any gene: 6.

The chain carries TRBV7-2 and TRBJ1-2; D might be TRBD1 (6 bases). This CDR3 has 15 amino acids. CDR1 is SGHTA, CDR2 FQGNSA, per germline. Trimming took 3 bases from V and 5 from J, leaving 16 bases between them. CDR3 sequence (DNA): TGTGCCAGCAGCTTCTGGGCAGGGGTGTCATATGGCTACACCTTC. Residues: CASSFWAGVSYGYTF.

This sequence joins TRBV27 and TRBJ2-3; unclear D gene. Germline CDR1 and CDR2: MNHEY and SMNVEV (reference sequence). The CDR3 sequence is 14 residues long. V dropped 2 bases and J dropped 6 bases, with 12 bases sitting between them. CDR3 in DNA: TGTGCCAGCAGTTTAGGAACACTCGGGGATACGCAGTATTTT. Residues: CASSLGTLGDTQYF.

V and J are TRBV28 and TRBJ1-5, with TRBD1 matching over 9 bases. Losses at the gene ends were 6 bases for V and 4 bases for J; bases not matched to a gene: 4. CDR1 is MDHEN and CDR2 is SYDVKM in the germline V gene. The CDR3 spans 14 residues. As DNA, the CDR3 is TGTGCCAGCAGCAGGGACAGGGTGAATCAGCCCCAGCATTTT. It yields the protein CASSRDRVNQPQHF.

V is TRBV5-4 and J is TRBJ1-2; no reliable D call. This CDR3 contains 14 residues. Germline values: CDR1 SGHNT, CDR2 YYREEE (reference sequence). Trimming cost V 4 bases and J 1 base, with 11 bases left between them. CDR3 sequence reads: CASSPLTGNYGYTF. CDR3 sequence (DNA): TGTGCCAGCAGCCCCCTGACGGGTAACTATGGCTACACCTTC. Full variable domain (missing parts from reference TRBV5-4 and TRBJ1-2): ETGVTQSPTHLIKTRGQQVTLRCSSQSGHNTVSWYQQALGQGPQFIFQYYREEENGRGNFPPRFSGLQFPNYSSELNVNALELDDSALYLCASSPLTGNYGYTFGSGTRLTVV.

A single count supports this clone. The gene calls are TRBV28 and TRBJ1-5; 7 bases line up with TRBD1. This CDR3 spans 14 amino acids. Germline V gives CDR1 MDHEN, CDR2 SYDVKM. J lost 6 bases, V lost 5 bases, and 7 bases had no gene match. In DNA, the CDR3 is TGTGCCAGCAGTCCAACAGGGGCAAGTCAGCCCCAGCATTTT. Translation: CASSPTGASQPQHF.

This clone has a single count. The chain links TRBV7-9 to TRBJ1-2; D is unresolved. This CDR3 contains 11 residues. Between the trimmed V and J ends, which lost 4 bases and 7 bases, there was a span of 7 bases. CDR1 and CDR2 (germline): SEHNR, FQNEAQ (reference sequence). The CDR3 nucleotides read TGTGCCAGCAGCTCGCATTTTGGCTACACCTTC. Amino acids: CASSSHFGYTF.

The chain employs TRBV4-2 and TRBJ2-7; D possibly uses TRBD1 or TRBD2 (7 bases each). V lost 0 bases, J lost 3 bases, and 15 bases lay in between. The germline gives CDR1 LGHNA, CDR2 YNFKEQ. CDR3 size: 16 residues. The CDR3 reads CASSQEGGTAFYEQYF. CDR3 nucleotide sequence: TGTGCCAGCAGCCAAGAGGGGGGGACAGCCTTCTACGAGCAGTACTTC.

As concerns this clone: Other DNA sequences of this sample code for an identical CDR3. The chain links TRBV19 to TRBJ1-2; D remains ambiguous. The V and J ends lost 4 bases and 0 bases respectively, with 0 bases between them. CDR3 length equals 11 residues. Germline V CDR1 and CDR2: LNHDA, SQIVND (reference sequence). The CDR3 DNA sequence: TGTGCCAGTAGTACTAACTATGGCTACACCTTC. Translation gives CASSTNYGYTF. Combining the CDR3 with reference TRBV19 and TRBJ1-2 gives the whole variable domain DGGITQSPKYLFRKEGQNVTLSCEQNLNHDAMYWYRQDPGQGLRLIYYSQIVNDFQKGDIAEGYSVSREKKESFPLTVTSAQKNPTAFYLCASSTNYGYTFGSGTRLTVV.

This sequence joins TRBV7-2 and TRBJ2-1; D possibly corresponds to TRBD2 (6 bases). Germline CDR1 and CDR2: SGHTA and FQGNSA. Trimming left V 1 base short and J 6 bases short, with 10 bases between. This CDR3 has 14 amino acids. The CDR3, as DNA: TGTGCCAGCAGCTTAGTGGGGACTGGCAATGAGCAGTTCTTC. Its protein product is CASSLVGTGNEQFF.